Following are 24 T cell receptor beta chains from one sample sequenced in a study of CD8+ T cells in alopecia areata. Extraction of RNA preceded its reverse transcription into cDNA, which served as the sequencing template. Produced via immunoSEQ multiplex PCR; TCRdb's table is partial and in-frame only. The profile covers roughly 100,000 clones, with approximately 52% appearing a single time and 8.8% taken by the ten largest. Sequencing was performed on CD4+ T cells sorted from blood. The receptors were gathered from a human donor in good health.

The chain combines TRBV4-3 with TRBJ2-5; TRBD1 might be the D (6 bases). Germline V gene sequence: CDR1 LGHNA, CDR2 YSLEER. The CDR3 has 17 residues. The V end was cut by 1 base, the J end by 5 bases, with 20 bases between. DNA of the CDR3: TGCGCCAGCAGCCAAGGTCTTACACTACAGGGTTGGGAGACCCAGTACTTC. Amino acid sequence: CASSQGLTLQGWETQYF.

The chain joins TRBV25-1 to TRBJ2-3; 9 nucleotides agree with TRBD1. CDR3 size: 15 residues. Germline V gene data show CDR1 as MGHDK and CDR2 as SYGVNS. J lost 2 bases, V lost 7 bases, and 7 bases had no gene match. CDR3 in amino acids: CASTPGQGYTDTQYF. The DNA for the CDR3 is TGTGCCAGCACGCCCGGACAGGGGTACACAGATACGCAGTATTTT.

Only a few counts were recorded for this clone. The chain links TRBV5-8 to TRBJ2-2; the D gene is possibly TRBD1 (5 bases). This CDR3 has 16 residues. Between the trimmed V and J ends, which lost 2 bases and 1 base, there was a span of 12 bases. Germline CDR1 SGHTS, CDR2 YDEGEE. This CDR3 is CASSLGTGVNTGELFF. In nucleotides, the CDR3 is TGTGCCAGCAGCTTAGGTACAGGAGTGAACACCGGGGAGCTGTTTTTT.

This rearrangement joins TRBV30 to TRBJ1-6; D possibly corresponds to TRBD1 (5 bases). The germline CDR1 and CDR2 sequences are GTSNPN and SVGIG (reference sequence). This CDR3 has 15 amino acids. V was clipped by 1 base and J by 7 bases, with 14 bases between them. The CDR3, as DNA: TGTGCCTGGAGTGCAGGGTCAGGGTGGAATTCACCCCTCCACTTT. The encoded protein is CAWSAGSGWNSPLHF. The complete variable domain, with remaining parts taken from reference TRBV30 and TRBJ1-6, reads SQTIHQWPATLVQPVGSPLSLECTVEGTSNPNLYWYRQAAGRGLQLLFYSVGIGQISSEVPQNLSASRPQDRQFILSSKKLLLSDSGFYLCAWSAGSGWNSPLHFGNGTRLTVT.

The rearrangement links TRBV9 to TRBJ1-2; TRBD1 is a possible D gene (5 bases). The CDR3 totals 13 residues. Trimming stripped 2 bases from V and 6 bases from J, with 11 bases between. Per the germline V gene, CDR1 is SGDLS and CDR2 is YYNGEE. The CDR3 region is CASSVAGWDGYTF. The CDR3 coding sequence is TGTGCCAGCAGCGTCGCAGGGTGGGATGGCTACACCTTC. Combining the CDR3 with reference TRBV9 and TRBJ1-2 gives the whole variable domain DSGVTQTPKHLITATGQRVTLRCSPRSGDLSVYWYQQSLDQGLQFLIQYYNGEERAKGNILERFSAQQFPDLHSELNLSSLELGDSALYFCASSVAGWDGYTFGSGTRLTVV.

The V and J genes are TRBV29-1 and TRBJ2-7; D assignment may be TRBD1 or TRBD2 (5 bases each). The V gene's germline CDR1 is SQVTM and CDR2 ANQGSEA. V lost 4 bases and J 4 bases, leaving 11 bases between the germline ends. This CDR3 spans 12 amino acids. In DNA form, the CDR3 reads TGCAGCGTTGCCAGGGACGGTTACGAGCAGTACTTC. It is translated as CSVARDGYEQYF.

The chain is built from TRBV29-1 and TRBJ2-3; 7 bases line up with TRBD2. This CDR3 is 13 amino acids long. Germline loops: CDR1 SQVTM, CDR2 ANQGSEA. V shed 4 bases, J shed 3 bases, and the junction held 4 bases outside the gene matches. CDR3 coding DNA: TGCAGCGTTGTTGGGGGGGTTACAGATACGCAGTATTTT. Translating gives CSVVGGVTDTQYF.

The V gene is TRBV5-1, the J gene TRBJ2-3, with 7 nucleotides matching TRBD1. Unmatched junction bases numbered 9, after V lost 3 bases and J lost 5 bases. This CDR3 has 15 amino acids. Germline V gene sequence: CDR1 SGHRS, CDR2 YFSETQ. CDR3 bases: TGCGCCAGCAGCTCCGGGGAAGGGGGCCTAGATACGCAGTATTTT. Encoded protein: CASSSGEGGLDTQYF.

The rearrangement joins TRBV11-2 to TRBJ2-5; 7 bases map to TRBD2. The CDR3 is 12 residues long. Per germline, CDR1 SGHAT and CDR2 FQNNGV. J lost 5 bases, V lost 3 bases, and 0 bases had no gene match. This CDR3 reads CASSFGGETQYF. As DNA, the CDR3 is TGTGCCAGCAGCTTCGGGGGGGAGACCCAGTACTTC.

The V gene is TRBV4-2, the J gene TRBJ2-7; TRBD2 aligns across 7 bases. Germline V gene lookup returns CDR1 LGHNA and CDR2 YNFKEQ. This CDR3 comprises 15 residues. Germline trimming cut 4 bases from V and 2 bases from J; bases unmatched to any gene: 8. For the CDR3, the DNA is TGTGCCAGCAGCCGGGAGAGCGGGGCTGCCTACGAGCAGTACTTC. This encodes CASSRESGAAYEQYF.

This clone was observed a handful of times. V is TRBV29-1 and J is TRBJ1-6; 7 bases are shared with TRBD1. The CDR3 is 13 residues long. The germline V gene encodes CDR1 SQVTM and CDR2 ANQGSEA. The junction had 8 bases not matched to a gene; V was cut back by 6 bases and J by 9 bases. CDR3 bases: TGCAGCGTCCGAGGACAGGAGGGTTCACCCCTCCACTTT. Amino acids: CSVRGQEGSPLHF.

This clone was counted once. The V call is TRBV11-2, the J call TRBJ1-1; D not resolved. Per germline, CDR1 SGHAT and CDR2 FQNNGV. With 3 bases removed from V and 1 base from J, the gap between germline ends came to 6 bases. The CDR3 is 13 amino acids. The CDR3 DNA follows: TGTGCCAGCAGCTTCGAGGGGAACACTGAAGCTTTCTTT. It codes for CASSFEGNTEAFF.

The chain has TRBV13 and TRBJ2-1; tentatively, D is TRBD1 or TRBD2 (5 bases each). Per the germline V gene, CDR1 is PRHDT and CDR2 is FYEKMQ (reference sequence). This CDR3 has 16 residues. Deletions cut 3 bases from V and 0 bases from J, with 12 bases between. The CDR3 sequence is CASSFRGANSYNEQFF. In DNA, the CDR3 is TGTGCCAGCAGCTTTAGAGGGGCAAACTCCTACAATGAGCAGTTCTTC.

The rearrangement links TRBV28 to TRBJ2-3; possible D gene TRBD2, 6 bases. Germline V CDR1 and CDR2: MDHEN, SYDVKM. This CDR3 comprises 14 residues. V was cut by 5 bases and J by 0 bases, with 9 bases left in between. The CDR3 DNA reads as TGTGCCAGCAGTACCGGGGGTAGCACAGATACGCAGTATTTT. Protein: CASSTGGSTDTQYF.

This sequence joins TRBV30 and TRBJ2-5; a possible D gene is TRBD2 (6 bases). Looked up from germline, CDR1 is GTSNPN and CDR2 is SVGIG (reference sequence). Trimming removed 8 bases at V and 2 bases at J, with 9 bases between. The CDR3 totals 11 residues. Here the CDR3 reads CAGAGQETQYF. Here the CDR3 DNA reads TGTGCCGGGGCGGGGCAAGAGACCCAGTACTTC. Variable domain in full (rest from reference TRBV30 and TRBJ2-5): SQTIHQWPATLVQPVGSPLSLECTVEGTSNPNLYWYRQAAGRGLQLLFYSVGIGQISSEVPQNLSASRPQDRQFILSSKKLLLSDSGFYLCAGAGQETQYFGPGTRLLVL.

The chain employs TRBV28 and TRBJ2-5; unclear D gene. This CDR3 has 13 amino acids. Trimming stripped 5 bases from V and 3 bases from J, with 10 bases between. Germline V gene sequence: CDR1 MDHEN, CDR2 SYDVKM. The CDR3 loop is CASSLPGKETQYF. DNA of the CDR3: TGTGCCAGCAGTCTACCTGGGAAAGAGACCCAGTACTTC.

The gene calls are TRBV29-1 and TRBJ2-5; no definite D call. Germline V gene lookup returns CDR1 SQVTM and CDR2 ANQGSEA. The CDR3 consists of 12 residues. Trimming pared 5 bases from V and 3 bases from J, leaving 10 bases between. CDR3 protein: CSVMYPEETQYF. The CDR3 DNA is TGCAGCGTTATGTACCCTGAAGAGACCCAGTACTTC.

V usage is TRBV10-3 and J usage is TRBJ2-1; 9 bases match TRBD2. V lost 7 bases and J lost 7; bases outside the gene matches: 5. In germline, CDR1 is ENHRY, CDR2 SYGVKD. This CDR3 comprises 13 residues. CDR3 protein: CAIKGLAQNEQFF. CDR3 bases: TGTGCCATCAAGGGACTAGCCCAAAATGAGCAGTTCTTC.

This chain connects TRBV19 to TRBJ2-1; 7 bases match TRBD1. Looked up from germline, CDR1 is LNHDA and CDR2 is SQIVND (reference sequence). With V trimmed by 3 bases and J by 14 bases, 10 bases remained unmatched. The CDR3 is 13 amino acids. The CDR3 coding sequence is TGTGCCAGTAGTATTAACGGACAGGCGCAAAAGTTCTTC. Its translation is CASSINGQAQKFF.

This clone was seen just once. This chain uses TRBV12-5 with TRBJ2-1; D is possibly TRBD2 (7 bases). Germline V gene sequence: CDR1 LGHNT, CDR2 FRNRAP. Trimming took 4 bases from V and 9 from J, leaving 19 bases between them. The length of the CDR3 is 15 residues. Here the CDR3 reads CASGSPITGGTEQFF. The CDR3 bases are TGTGCTAGTGGTTCCCCAATAACGGGGGGCACTGAGCAGTTCTTC.

J is TRBJ2-3 and V is TRBV29-1; a possible D gene is TRBD1 (6 bases). The V end lost 5 bases, the J end lost 3 bases, and 15 bases lay between the germline ends. Germline CDR1 reads SQVTM; CDR2 reads ANQGSEA. This CDR3 has 14 residues. The CDR3 loop reads CSVTPRGETDTQYF. CDR3 sequence (DNA): TGCAGCGTTACCCCCAGGGGAGAAACAGATACGCAGTATTTT.

This clone was observed a handful of times. The gene calls are TRBV7-9 and TRBJ1-2; TRBD1 matches at 7 bases. The CDR3 loop spans 14 amino acids. CDR1 is SEHNR and CDR2 is FQNEAQ in the germline V gene (reference sequence). The V segment lost 5 bases and the J segment 4 bases; nucleotides outside the gene matches: 7. The CDR3 protein is CASSVGTAVYGYTF. DNA for the CDR3: TGTGCCAGCAGCGTAGGGACAGCGGTCTATGGCTACACCTTC.

The J gene is TRBJ2-3, the V gene TRBV4-1; D is possibly TRBD1 or TRBD2 (5 bases each). The CDR3 covers 17 residues. V shed 2 bases and J shed 2 bases, with 17 bases lying between them. Germline values: CDR1 MGHRA, CDR2 YSYEKL. As DNA, the CDR3 is TGCGCCAGCAGCCAACGTCCAGAGGGGCGGCTCACAGATACGCAGTATTTT. Its protein product is CASSQRPEGRLTDTQYF.

The gene calls are TRBV29-1 and TRBJ2-5, with TRBD2 as a possible D gene (6 bases). CDR3 length: 13 amino acids. The germline V gene has CDR1 SQVTM and CDR2 ANQGSEA. The germline V and J ends were trimmed by 3 bases and 4 bases, with 12 bases remaining between them. The CDR3, as DNA: TGCAGCGTTGACGTGGGAGGCACAGAGACCCAGTACTTC. Amino acid sequence: CSVDVGGTETQYF.